The clone carrying this T cell receptor beta chain was counted only a few times. Its matching antigen is unknown. Template material for amplifying TCR beta CDR3 regions consisted of RNA transcripts. TCR CDR3 underwent first-round RT-PCR with the HTBI primer set. TCRdb called the multiplex PCR reads again in MiXCR, with one record for every CDR3 protein. The table has hundreds of thousands of distinct CDR3 sequences, 11% to 15% seen once. The data are from a study of T cells in Graves' hyperthyroidism and ophthalmopathy. Study observations and caveats: Most clonotypes expanded in thyroid above 0.001 were likewise present in blood.

Patients counted as stable if ophthalmopathy did not develop within 18 months. V was pared by 3 bases and J by 11 bases, with 15 bases between. The CDR3 loop spans 13 amino acids. Germline values: CDR1 SGDLS, CDR2 YYNGEE. This TCR derives from a woman aged 18-29 years with Graves' hyperthyroidism. Sequencing input: blood. The chain is built from TRBV9 and TRBJ2-1; D gene unclear. CDR3 protein: CASSAPGSKKQFF. In DNA, the CDR3 is TGTGCCAGCAGCGCGCCGGGCTCAAAAAAGCAGTTCTTC.